The 18 T cell receptor beta chains presented below share a single source sample, sequenced in a study of CD8+ T cells in alopecia areata (dated by TCRdb to the late 2010s). In light of the paper, this sample's time point label describes: baseline before oral tofacitinib. The library was prepared using the immunoSEQ multiplex PCR assay. RNA was extracted from all samples and reverse transcribed into cDNA as template for TCR sequencing. Held by TCRdb, this immuneACCESS table contains in-frame sequences only and omits some clones. Under half of the omission traces to an unresolved V gene where checked; the cause of the rest is unknown. The sample table records around 250,000 clones; less than 80% of these occur just once. Around 1.2% of the sample is in the top ten clones. The specimen was CD4+ T cells sorted from blood, collected at week 0. The receptors were sampled from a human donor with alopecia areata.

Comment on this clone: The same CDR3 arises from other DNA sequences in this sample as well. The chain carries TRBV9 and TRBJ2-5, with 7 bases fitting TRBD1. Trimming at V came to 4 bases and at J to 5 bases, leaving 8 bases not matched to a gene. This CDR3 is 14 amino acids long. CDR1 and CDR2 from the germline V gene are SGDLS and YYNGEE. For the CDR3, the DNA is TGTGCCAGCAGCCCAAGACAGGGCGGGGAGACCCAGTACTTC. Protein product: CASSPRQGGETQYF.

The V and J genes are TRBV30 and TRBJ1-1, with D perhaps TRBD1 (5 bases). Germline CDR1 is GTSNPN and CDR2 is SVGIG (reference sequence). CDR3 size: 11 residues. V shed 2 bases and J shed 10 bases, with 11 bases lying between them. The CDR3 loop reads CAWSSNQGAFF. In DNA, the CDR3 is TGTGCCTGGAGTTCCAATCAGGGAGCTTTCTTT.

The table lists this clone with a few counts. The junction does not match germline at one end; this may be a read error. This chain links TRBV7-9 with TRBJ2-7; no clear D. The CDR3 length is 12 residues. Germline V gene lookup returns CDR1 SEHNR and CDR2 FQNEAQ (reference sequence). The CDR3 bases are TGTGCCAGCAGCTTAGCTGGTATCGGAACCAACTTC. Its translation: CASSLAGIGTNF.

This clone was seen a few times. This sample includes further DNA sequences coding for the same CDR3. The chain links TRBV30 to TRBJ2-7; D unclear. V lost 0 bases to trimming and J lost 4 bases, with 4 bases between them. Germline V gives CDR1 GTSNPN, CDR2 SVGIG (reference sequence). The CDR3 sequence is 11 residues long. As DNA, the CDR3 is TGTGCCTGGAGTGTCCAGTACGAGCAGTACTTC. Its translation: CAWSVQYEQYF.

CDR3 coding DNA: TGTGCCAGCAGTCAGCTGGGGACGGGGAGGATGGGGCCCCAGCATTTT. Its protein product is CASSQLGTGRMGPQHF. The rearrangement uses TRBV27 and TRBJ1-5; perhaps TRBD1 as D (5 bases). Germline V gene data show CDR1 as MNHEY and CDR2 as SMNVEV (reference sequence). V was clipped by 5 bases and J by 9 bases, with 23 bases between them. The CDR3 is 16 residues long.

The gene calls are TRBV30 and TRBJ1-4; no firm D call. Germline CDR1 reads GTSNPN; CDR2 reads SVGIG (reference sequence). This CDR3 region has 13 residues. Trimming left V 5 bases short and J 8 bases short, with 15 bases between. The CDR3 sequence is CAWQLSLAEKLFF. DNA for the CDR3: TGTGCCTGGCAGTTAAGCCTCGCGGAAAAACTGTTTTTT.

The V gene is TRBV6-5, the J gene TRBJ2-3; unclear D gene. The germline CDR1 and CDR2 sequences are MNHEY and SVGAGI. V was clipped by 6 bases and J by 6 bases, with 13 bases between them. This CDR3 is built from 13 residues. The CDR3 region is CASRMGSQDTQYF. In nucleotides, the CDR3 is TGTGCCAGCAGAATGGGGTCGCAGGATACGCAGTATTTT.

The chain uses TRBV5-6 and TRBJ1-6; D gene uncertain. Germline CDR1 and CDR2: SGHDT and YYEEEE. V dropped 1 base and J dropped 9 bases, with 5 bases sitting between them. The CDR3 runs to 12 residues. DNA for the CDR3: TGTGCCAGCAGCTTGAGGCGTTCACCCCTCCACTTT. Residues: CASSLRRSPLHF. Complete variable domain (other parts from reference TRBV5-6 and TRBJ1-6): DAGVTQSPTHLIKTRGQQVTLRCSPKSGHDTVSWYQQALGQGPQFIFQYYEEEERQRGNFPDRFSGHQFPNYSSELNVNALLLGDSALYLCASSLRRSPLHFGNGTRLTVT.

This clone appeared a single time. The chain combines TRBV5-8 with TRBJ1-1, with unresolved D. Germline V gives CDR1 SGHTS, CDR2 YDEGEE. V was cut by 4 bases and J by 3 bases, with 10 bases left in between. This CDR3 has 13 residues. The CDR3 DNA is TGTGCCAGCAGCCGATACCGTGACACTGAAGCTTTCTTT. Translated, it gives CASSRYRDTEAFF.

The rearrangement uses TRBV11-1 and TRBJ2-3; no definite D call. V lost 5 bases and J 5 bases, leaving 17 bases between the germline ends. The CDR3 is made up of 15 amino acids. Per the germline V gene, CDR1 is SGHAT and CDR2 is FQDESV (reference sequence). The CDR3 region has the DNA TGTGCCAGCAGCCCCCTCTGGGGTGGCGGAGATACGCAGTATTTT. Protein product: CASSPLWGGGDTQYF.

The chain uses TRBV2 and TRBJ2-1; possibly TRBD2 for D (6 bases). V lost 0 bases and J lost 2, with 11 bases in between. Germline CDR1 reads SNHLY; CDR2 reads FYNNEI. This CDR3 has 16 residues. The CDR3 nucleotides are TGTGCCAGCAGTGAAGCGCCCGGGAGTGCCTACAATGAGCAGTTCTTC. This encodes CASSEAPGSAYNEQFF.

The V gene is TRBV27, the J gene TRBJ1-2; D remains ambiguous. The CDR3 is 12 amino acids. Germline V gives CDR1 MNHEY, CDR2 SMNVEV (reference sequence). The V end was cut by 4 bases, the J end by 8 bases, with 11 bases between. The DNA of the CDR3 is TGTGCCAGCAGTTCTGCCGTGGGGGGCTACACCTTC. It specifies CASSSAVGGYTF.

This rearrangement joins TRBV27 to TRBJ2-2; TRBD1 might be the D (6 bases). CDR3 length equals 15 residues. The germline V gene has CDR1 MNHEY and CDR2 SMNVEV (reference sequence). The V end was cut by 6 bases, the J end by 1 base, with 12 bases between. CDR3 DNA sequence: TGTGCCAGCAGGCGACAGGAGTTGAACACCGGGGAGCTGTTTTTT. Translated: CASRRQELNTGELFF.

The genes are TRBV7-2 and TRBJ2-2, with 10 bases lining up with TRBD1. The germline V gene has CDR1 SGHTA and CDR2 FQGNSA. The V and J ends lost 7 bases and 6 bases, in that order; junction bases with no gene match: 11. The CDR3 is 16 residues long. In nucleotides, the CDR3 is TGTGCCAGCACCATTGCCGGGACAGGGGTATCCGGGGAGCTGTTTTTT. Its translation: CASTIAGTGVSGELFF.

This clone came up once. The chain uses TRBV2 and TRBJ1-4; D ambiguous. V lost 2 bases and J lost 8, with 12 bases in between. The germline gives CDR1 SNHLY, CDR2 FYNNEI. The CDR3 covers 14 residues. Here the CDR3 DNA reads TGTGCCAGCAGTGAAATGCGCTCAGGCGAAAAACTGTTTTTT. Translation: CASSEMRSGEKLFF.

The chain joins TRBV7-9 to TRBJ2-7; 10 positions match TRBD2. The J segment lost 4 bases and the V segment lost 5 bases, leaving 11 bases of the junction unmatched. The V gene's germline CDR1 is SEHNR and CDR2 FQNEAQ (reference sequence). This CDR3 is 16 amino acids long. The CDR3 DNA is TGTGCCAGCAGCCCCTTCGGTCTAGCGGGGGAATACGAGCAGTACTTC. It specifies CASSPFGLAGEYEQYF.

This rearrangement joins TRBV30 to TRBJ2-1; tentative D call: TRBD2 (5 bases). The V gene lost 2 bases and the J gene lost 0 bases, with 26 bases spanning the gap. The CDR3 covers 20 residues. Germline V gene data show CDR1 as GTSNPN and CDR2 as SVGIG (reference sequence). The CDR3 coding sequence is TGTGCCTGGAGTAGGCTATTGGTCCGGGCTCATCGGGGCTCCTACAATGAGCAGTTCTTC. Translated: CAWSRLLVRAHRGSYNEQFF.

This clone came up a few times. The chain employs TRBV19 and TRBJ1-1; no clear D gene. The CDR3 is 13 amino acids. Germline-derived CDR1 and CDR2 are LNHDA and SQIVND (reference sequence). V was pared by 1 base and J by 1 base, with 4 bases between. CDR3: CASSIGANTEAFF. The CDR3 region has the DNA TGTGCCAGTAGTATAGGTGCGAACACTGAAGCTTTCTTT.